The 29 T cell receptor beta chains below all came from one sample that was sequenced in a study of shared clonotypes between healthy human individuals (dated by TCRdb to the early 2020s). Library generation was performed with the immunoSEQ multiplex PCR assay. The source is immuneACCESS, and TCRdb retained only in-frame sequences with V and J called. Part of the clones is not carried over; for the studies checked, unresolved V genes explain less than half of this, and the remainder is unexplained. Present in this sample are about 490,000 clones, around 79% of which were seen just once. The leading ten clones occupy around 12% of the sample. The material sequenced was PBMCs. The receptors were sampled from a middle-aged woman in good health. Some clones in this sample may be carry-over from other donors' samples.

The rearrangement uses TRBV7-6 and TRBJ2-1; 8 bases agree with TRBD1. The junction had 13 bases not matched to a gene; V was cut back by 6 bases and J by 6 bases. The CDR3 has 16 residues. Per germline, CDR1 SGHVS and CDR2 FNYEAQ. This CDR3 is CASSYAGQGTPNEQFF. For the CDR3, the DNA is TGTGCCAGCAGTTACGCCGGACAGGGAACCCCCAATGAGCAGTTCTTC.

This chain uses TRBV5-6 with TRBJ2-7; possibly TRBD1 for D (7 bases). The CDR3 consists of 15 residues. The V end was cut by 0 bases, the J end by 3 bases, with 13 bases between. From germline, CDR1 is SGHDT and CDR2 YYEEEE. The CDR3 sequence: CASSLVQGTHYEQYF. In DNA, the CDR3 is TGTGCCAGCAGCTTGGTACAGGGGACTCACTACGAGCAGTACTTC.

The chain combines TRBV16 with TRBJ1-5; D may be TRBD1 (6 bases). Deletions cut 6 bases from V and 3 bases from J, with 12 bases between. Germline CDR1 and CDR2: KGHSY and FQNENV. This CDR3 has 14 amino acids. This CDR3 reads CASRRTDINQPQHF. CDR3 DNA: TGTGCCAGCAGACGGACAGATATCAATCAGCCCCAGCATTTT.

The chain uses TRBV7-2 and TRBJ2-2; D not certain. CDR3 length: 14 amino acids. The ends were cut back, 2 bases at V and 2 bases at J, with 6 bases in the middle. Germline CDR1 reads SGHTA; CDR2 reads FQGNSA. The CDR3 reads CASSLSSNTGELFF. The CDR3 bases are TGTGCCAGCAGCTTATCCTCAAACACCGGGGAGCTGTTTTTT.

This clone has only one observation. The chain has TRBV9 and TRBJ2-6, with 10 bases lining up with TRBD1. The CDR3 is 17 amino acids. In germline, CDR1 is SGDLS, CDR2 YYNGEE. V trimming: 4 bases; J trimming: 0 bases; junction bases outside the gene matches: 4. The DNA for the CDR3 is TGTGCCAGCAGCCCATGGACAGGGGGCTCTGGGGCCAACGTCCTGACTTTC. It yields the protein CASSPWTGGSGANVLTF.

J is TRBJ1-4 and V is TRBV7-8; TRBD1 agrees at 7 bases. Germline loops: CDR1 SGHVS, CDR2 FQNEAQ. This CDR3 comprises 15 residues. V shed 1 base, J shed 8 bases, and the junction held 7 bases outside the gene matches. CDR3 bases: TGTGCCAGCAGCTTAGAGGGGGCTGGTAGAGAAAAACTGTTTTTT. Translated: CASSLEGAGREKLFF.

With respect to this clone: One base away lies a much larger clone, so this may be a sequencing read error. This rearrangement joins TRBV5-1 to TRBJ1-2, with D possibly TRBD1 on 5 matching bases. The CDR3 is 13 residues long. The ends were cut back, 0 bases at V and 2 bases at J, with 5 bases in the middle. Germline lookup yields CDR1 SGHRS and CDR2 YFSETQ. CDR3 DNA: TGCGCCAGCAGCTTGGACAGGAACTATGGCTACACCTTC. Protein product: CASSLDRNYGYTF.

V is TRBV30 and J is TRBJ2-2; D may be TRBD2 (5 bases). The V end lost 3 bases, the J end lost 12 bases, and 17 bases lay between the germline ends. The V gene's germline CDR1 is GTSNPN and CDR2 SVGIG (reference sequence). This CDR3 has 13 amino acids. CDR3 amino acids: CAWSVVLRGQLFF. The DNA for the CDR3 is TGTGCCTGGAGCGTAGTCCTCCGAGGGCAGCTGTTTTTT.

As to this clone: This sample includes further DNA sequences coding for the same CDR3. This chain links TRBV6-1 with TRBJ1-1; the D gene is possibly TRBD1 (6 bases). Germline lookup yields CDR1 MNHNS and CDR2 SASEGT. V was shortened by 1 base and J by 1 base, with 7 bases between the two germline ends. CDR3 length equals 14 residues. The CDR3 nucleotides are TGTGCCAGCAGTGAAGACAGGGCGAACACTGAAGCTTTCTTT. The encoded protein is CASSEDRANTEAFF.

Here the CDR3 reads CASSPTSGEETQYF. In nucleotides, the CDR3 is TGTGCCAGCTCACCGACTAGCGGAGAAGAGACCCAGTACTTC. This chain uses TRBV18 with TRBJ2-5; 9 nucleotides agree with TRBD2. The V gene's germline CDR1 is KGHSH and CDR2 LQKENI. Trimming removed 3 bases from V and 3 bases from J; junction bases left unmatched: 2. The CDR3 consists of 14 residues.

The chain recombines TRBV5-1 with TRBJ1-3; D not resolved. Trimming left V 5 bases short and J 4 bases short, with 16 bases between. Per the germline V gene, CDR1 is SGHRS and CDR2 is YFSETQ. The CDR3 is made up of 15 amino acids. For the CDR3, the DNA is TGCGCCAGCAGTTCCTCGTCGGGTAGCGGAAACACCATATATTTT. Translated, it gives CASSSSSGSGNTIYF.

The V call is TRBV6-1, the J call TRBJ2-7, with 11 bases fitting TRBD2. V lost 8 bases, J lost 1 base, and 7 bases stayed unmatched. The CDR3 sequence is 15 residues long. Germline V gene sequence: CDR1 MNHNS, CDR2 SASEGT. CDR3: CASRTSGSSSYEQYF. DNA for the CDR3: TGTGCCAGCCGTACTAGCGGGAGTTCTTCCTACGAGCAGTACTTC.

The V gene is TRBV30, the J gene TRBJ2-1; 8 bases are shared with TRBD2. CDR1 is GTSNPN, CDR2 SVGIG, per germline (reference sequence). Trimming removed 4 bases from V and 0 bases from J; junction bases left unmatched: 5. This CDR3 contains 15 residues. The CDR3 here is CAWKFSGSSYNEQFF. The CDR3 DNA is TGTGCCTGGAAATTCAGCGGGAGCTCCTACAATGAGCAGTTCTTC. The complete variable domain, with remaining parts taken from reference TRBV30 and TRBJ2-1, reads SQTIHQWPATLVQPVGSPLSLECTVEGTSNPNLYWYRQAAGRGLQLLFYSVGIGQISSEVPQNLSASRPQDRQFILSSKKLLLSDSGFYLCAWKFSGSSYNEQFFGPGTRLTVL.

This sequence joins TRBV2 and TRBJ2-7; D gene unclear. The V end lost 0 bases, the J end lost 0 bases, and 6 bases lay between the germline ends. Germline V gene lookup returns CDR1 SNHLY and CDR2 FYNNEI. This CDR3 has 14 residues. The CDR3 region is CASSEARHSYEQYF. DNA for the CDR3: TGTGCCAGCAGTGAAGCGAGGCACTCCTACGAGCAGTACTTC.

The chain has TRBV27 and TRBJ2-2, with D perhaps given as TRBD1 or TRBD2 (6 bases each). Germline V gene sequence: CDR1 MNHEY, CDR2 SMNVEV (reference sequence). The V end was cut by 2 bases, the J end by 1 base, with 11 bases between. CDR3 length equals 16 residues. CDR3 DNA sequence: TGTGCCAGCAGTTTAATGGGGGGCGGGAACACCGGGGAGCTGTTTTTT. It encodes CASSLMGGGNTGELFF.

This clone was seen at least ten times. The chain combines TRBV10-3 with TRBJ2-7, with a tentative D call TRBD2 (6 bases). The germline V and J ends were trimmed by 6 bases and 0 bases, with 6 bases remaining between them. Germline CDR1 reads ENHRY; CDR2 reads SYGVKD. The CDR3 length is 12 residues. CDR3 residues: CAIRGGSYEQYF. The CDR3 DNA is TGTGCCATCAGGGGAGGCTCCTACGAGCAGTACTTC.

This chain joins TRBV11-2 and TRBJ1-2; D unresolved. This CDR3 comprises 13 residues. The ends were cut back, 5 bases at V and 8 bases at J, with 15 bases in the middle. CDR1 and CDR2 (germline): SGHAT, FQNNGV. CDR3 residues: CASSTAEFLGYTF. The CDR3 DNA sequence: TGTGCCAGCAGCACCGCAGAATTCCTAGGCTACACCTTC.

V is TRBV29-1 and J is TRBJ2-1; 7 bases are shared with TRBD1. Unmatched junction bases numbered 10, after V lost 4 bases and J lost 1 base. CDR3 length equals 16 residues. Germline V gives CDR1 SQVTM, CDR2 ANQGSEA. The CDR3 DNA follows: TGCAGCGTTGGAGCGTCTAGGGGACAGTCCTACAATGAGCAGTTCTTC. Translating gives CSVGASRGQSYNEQFF.

This CDR3 is CASSFLAGEDWNEQFF. CDR3 in DNA: TGCGCCAGCAGCTTCCTAGCGGGAGAAGATTGGAATGAGCAGTTCTTC. The V call is TRBV5-1, the J call TRBJ2-1; 10 bases are a match to TRBD2. Germline V gene data show CDR1 as SGHRS and CDR2 as YFSETQ. V lost 2 bases to trimming and J lost 7 bases; unmatched junction nucleotides: 9. This CDR3 region has 16 residues.

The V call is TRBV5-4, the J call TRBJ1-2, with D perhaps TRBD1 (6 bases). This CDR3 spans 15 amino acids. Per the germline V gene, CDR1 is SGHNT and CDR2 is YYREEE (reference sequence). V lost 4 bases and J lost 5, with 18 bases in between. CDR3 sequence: CASSRMDGGRYGYTF. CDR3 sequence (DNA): TGTGCCAGCAGCCGGATGGACGGGGGCCGTTATGGCTACACCTTC.

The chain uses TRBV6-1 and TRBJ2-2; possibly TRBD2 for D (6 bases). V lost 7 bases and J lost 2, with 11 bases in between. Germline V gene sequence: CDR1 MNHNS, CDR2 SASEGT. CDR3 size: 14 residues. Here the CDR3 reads CASIRDLNTGELFF. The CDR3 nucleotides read TGTGCCAGCATCCGGGACTTAAACACCGGGGAGCTGTTTTTT.

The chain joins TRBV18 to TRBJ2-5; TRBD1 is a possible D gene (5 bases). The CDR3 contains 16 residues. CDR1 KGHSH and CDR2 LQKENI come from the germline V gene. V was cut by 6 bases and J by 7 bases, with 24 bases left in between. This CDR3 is CASSDTGTVRRGTQYF. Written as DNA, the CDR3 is TGTGCCAGCTCCGACACAGGAACAGTCCGTAGGGGGACCCAGTACTTC. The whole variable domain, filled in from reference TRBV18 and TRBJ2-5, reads NAGVMQNPRHLVRRRGQEARLRCSPMKGHSHVYWYRQLPEEGLKFMVYLQKENIIDESGMPKERFSAEFPKEGPSILRIQQVVRGDSAAYFCASSDTGTVRRGTQYFGPGTRLLVL.

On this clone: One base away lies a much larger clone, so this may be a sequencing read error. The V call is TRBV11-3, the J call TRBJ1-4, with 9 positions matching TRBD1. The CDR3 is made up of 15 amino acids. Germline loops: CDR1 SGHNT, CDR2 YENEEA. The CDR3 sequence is CVSSLTGGSNEKLFF. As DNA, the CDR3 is TGTGTCAGCAGCTTAACAGGGGGCTCTAATGAAAAACTGTTTTTT.

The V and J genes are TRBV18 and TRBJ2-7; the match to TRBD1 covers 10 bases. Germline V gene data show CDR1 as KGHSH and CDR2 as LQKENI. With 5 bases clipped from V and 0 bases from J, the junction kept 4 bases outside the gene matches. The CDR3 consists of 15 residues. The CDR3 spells CASSRDRGSSYEQYF. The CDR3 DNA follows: TGTGCCAGCTCAAGGGACAGGGGCAGCTCCTACGAGCAGTACTTC.

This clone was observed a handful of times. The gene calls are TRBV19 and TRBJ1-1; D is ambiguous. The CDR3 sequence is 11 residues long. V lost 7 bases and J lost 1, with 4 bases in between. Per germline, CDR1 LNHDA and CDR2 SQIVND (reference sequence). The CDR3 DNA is TGTGCCAGTAAGCAGAACACTGAAGCTTTCTTT. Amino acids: CASKQNTEAFF.

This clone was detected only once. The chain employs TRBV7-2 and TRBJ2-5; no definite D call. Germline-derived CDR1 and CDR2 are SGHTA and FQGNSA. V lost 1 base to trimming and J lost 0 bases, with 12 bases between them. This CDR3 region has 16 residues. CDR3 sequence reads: CASSLGQDWHQETQYF. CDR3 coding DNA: TGTGCCAGCAGCTTAGGTCAAGACTGGCACCAAGAGACCCAGTACTTC.

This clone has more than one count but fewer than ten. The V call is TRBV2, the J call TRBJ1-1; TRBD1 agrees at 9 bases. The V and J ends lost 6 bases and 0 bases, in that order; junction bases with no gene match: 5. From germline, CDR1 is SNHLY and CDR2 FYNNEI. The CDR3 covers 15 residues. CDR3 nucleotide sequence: TGTGCCAGCAGCGCCGGGACAGGGATGAACACTGAAGCTTTCTTT. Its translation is CASSAGTGMNTEAFF.

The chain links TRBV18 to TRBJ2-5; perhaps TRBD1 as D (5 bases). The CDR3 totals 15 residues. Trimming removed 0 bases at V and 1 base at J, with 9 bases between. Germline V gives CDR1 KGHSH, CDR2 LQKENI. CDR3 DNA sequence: TGTGCCAGCTCACCACCAGGGGCAGCCCAAGAGACCCAGTACTTC. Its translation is CASSPPGAAQETQYF.

The CDR3 loop reads CAWTSGRSTGELFF. The CDR3, as DNA: TGTGCCTGGACTAGCGGGAGATCCACCGGGGAGCTGTTTTTT. The V gene is TRBV30, the J gene TRBJ2-2; 10 bases match TRBD2. With 4 bases clipped from V and 4 bases from J, the junction kept 3 bases outside the gene matches. The CDR3 is 14 amino acids. Germline CDR1 and CDR2: GTSNPN and SVGIG (reference sequence). Based on the CDR3 plus reference TRBV30 and TRBJ2-2, the full variable domain is SQTIHQWPATLVQPVGSPLSLECTVEGTSNPNLYWYRQAAGRGLQLLFYSVGIGQISSEVPQNLSASRPQDRQFILSSKKLLLSDSGFYLCAWTSGRSTGELFFGEGSRLTVL.